This record looks at one T cell receptor beta chain sequence and its context. The antigen is unknown. The method was immunoSEQ multiplex PCR; TCRdb's version includes in-frame clones alone and lacks a portion of them. The sample consists of around 80,000 clones, about 86% of them appearing once. The CDR3 totals 17 residues. The V gene's germline CDR1 is SGHNT and CDR2 YYREEE (reference sequence). The ends lost 3 bases at V and 6 bases at J; junction bases unmatched: 12. This record comes from a study of OX40 agonist ivuxolimab in advanced cancers. Notes on the study in general: CD8+ T cells averaged more expanded clones than CD4+.

This chain links TRBV5-4 with TRBJ2-2, with 9 bases lining up with TRBD2. The starting material was CD4+ or CD8+ T cells sorted from blood, obtained in a trial of the OX40 agonist ivuxolimab. The TCR was taken from an adult with an advanced solid tumor such as melanoma, head and neck, liver or kidney cancer. This CDR3 is CASSSGTSRGFSGELFF. The CDR3 DNA is TGTGCCAGCAGCTCTGGGACTAGCCGGGGTTTTTCCGGGGAGCTGTTTTTT.